The 32 T cell receptor beta chains given below trace back to one sample, sequenced in a study of PD-L1 blockade in urothelial cancer. Noted time point: peripheral blood 6 weeks after treatment start. Produced via immunoSEQ multiplex PCR; TCRdb's table is partial and in-frame only. The sample has some 110,000 clones; 85% to 90% are singletons. The specimen comprised PBMCs, sampled around atezolizumab (anti-PD-L1) treatment. The receptor source for this set is a man aged 60-69 years with urothelial cancer.

CDR3 in amino acids: CASSPPGQGKEQYF. In DNA form, the CDR3 reads TGTGCCAGCAGTCCTCCGGGACAGGGGAAAGAGCAGTACTTC. The genes are TRBV28 and TRBJ2-7; 10 nucleotides align to TRBD1. With V trimmed by 5 bases and J by 7 bases, 8 bases remained unmatched. Germline V gene lookup returns CDR1 MDHEN and CDR2 SYDVKM. This CDR3 is 14 amino acids long.

This clone occurred once. V gene TRBV6-1 combines with J gene TRBJ2-3, with TRBD2 matching over 9 bases. Germline V lookup: CDR1 MNHNS, CDR2 SASEGT. With 1 base clipped from V and 3 bases from J, the junction kept 2 bases outside the gene matches. This CDR3 has 15 amino acids. The CDR3 loop is CASSEVAGGTDTQYF. The CDR3 DNA sequence: TGTGCCAGCAGTGAAGTTGCGGGGGGGACAGATACGCAGTATTTT.

V gene TRBV6-5 combines with J gene TRBJ2-3, with a weak D call TRBD1 (6 bases). CDR1 is MNHEY and CDR2 is SVGAGI in the germline V gene. This CDR3 spans 13 amino acids. V lost 9 bases, J lost 7 bases, and 17 bases lay in between. CDR3 in DNA: TGTGCCAGTACAAACCGGGACACCTATACGCAGTATTTT. It specifies CASTNRDTYTQYF.

The chain has TRBV5-4 and TRBJ2-5; 7 nucleotides match TRBD2. The CDR3 has 14 residues. Germline V gene data show CDR1 as SGHNT and CDR2 as YYREEE (reference sequence). The ends lost 0 bases at V and 2 bases at J; junction bases unmatched: 1. Written as DNA, the CDR3 is TGTGCCAGCAGCTTGGATAGCGGGCAAGAGACCCAGTACTTC. It codes for CASSLDSGQETQYF.

This rearrangement joins TRBV4-1 to TRBJ2-3; TRBD2 matches 11 bases. J was trimmed by 6 bases and V by 0 bases; bases with no gene match: 8. The CDR3 has 17 amino acids. Looked up from germline, CDR1 is MGHRA and CDR2 is YSYEKL. In nucleotides, the CDR3 is TGCGCCAGCAGCCAAGACCAGGGGCTAGCGGGAGGCGATACGCAGTATTTT. This translates into CASSQDQGLAGGDTQYF.

The genes are TRBV6-1 and TRBJ2-1, with D perhaps matching TRBD1 (5 bases). The V and J ends lost 4 bases and 4 bases respectively, with 14 bases between them. CDR3 length equals 15 residues. Germline-derived CDR1 and CDR2 are MNHNS and SASEGT. In nucleotides, the CDR3 is TGTGCCAGCAGTGGGCGCCAGGGAAGATACAATGAGCAGTTCTTC. This translates into CASSGRQGRYNEQFF.

The chain is built from TRBV19 and TRBJ2-1, with D possibly TRBD2 on 7 matching bases. The CDR3 has 16 residues. The V gene lost 7 bases and the J gene lost 5 bases, with 21 bases spanning the gap. CDR1 is LNHDA and CDR2 is SQIVND in the germline V gene (reference sequence). Written as DNA, the CDR3 is TGTGCCAGTATCGGGGGAGGGCTTCACAGGGACAATGAGCAGTTCTTC. Translation gives CASIGGGLHRDNEQFF.

The chain links TRBV2 to TRBJ1-1; D might be TRBD1 (5 bases). V dropped 2 bases and J dropped 0 bases, with 13 bases sitting between them. CDR1 is SNHLY, CDR2 FYNNEI, per germline. CDR3 length: 16 amino acids. CDR3 DNA: TGTGCCAGCAGTGAAATGGGATGGGGGGTGAACACTGAAGCTTTCTTT. Amino acid sequence: CASSEMGWGVNTEAFF.

This chain joins TRBV4-2 and TRBJ2-7, with a possible D match to TRBD2 (6 bases). CDR1 LGHNA and CDR2 YNFKEQ come from the germline V gene. The V and J ends lost 0 bases and 7 bases respectively, with 10 bases between them. This CDR3 has 13 amino acids. In DNA form, the CDR3 reads TGTGCCAGCAGCCAAGAGGGACTGGGAGAGCAGTACTTC. Translating gives CASSQEGLGEQYF.

The chain carries TRBV19 and TRBJ1-4, with TRBD1 as a possible D gene (6 bases). The V gene's germline CDR1 is LNHDA and CDR2 SQIVND (reference sequence). Deletions cut 6 bases from V and 8 bases from J, with 10 bases between. The CDR3 length is 12 residues. The CDR3 region has the DNA TGTGCCAGTAGCAGGGGAGGGGAAAAACTGTTTTTT. Translating gives CASSRGGEKLFF.

J is TRBJ2-5 and V is TRBV5-1, with D perhaps matching TRBD2 (6 bases). CDR3 size: 14 residues. From germline, CDR1 is SGHRS and CDR2 YFSETQ. V dropped 0 bases and J dropped 2 bases, with 8 bases sitting between them. The DNA of the CDR3 is TGCGCCAGCAGCTTGGCAGGGAGGCAAGAGACCCAGTACTTC. The encoded protein is CASSLAGRQETQYF.

A single count supports this clone. CDR3 coding DNA: TGTGCCAGCTCACTTACTACAGGGCAGAGGGTCAAAAACATTCAGTACTTC. Translated: CASSLTTGQRVKNIQYF. V gene TRBV18 combines with J gene TRBJ2-4, with D perhaps TRBD1 (6 bases). Trimming left V 4 bases short and J 3 bases short, with 19 bases between. From germline, CDR1 is KGHSH and CDR2 LQKENI. The CDR3 is 17 residues long.

The rearrangement links TRBV5-1 to TRBJ2-2, with TRBD1 matching 9 bases. The CDR3 is 14 residues long. Germline lookup yields CDR1 SGHRS and CDR2 YFSETQ. The V and J ends lost 4 bases and 4 bases, in that order; junction bases with no gene match: 2. CDR3 loop: CASSMGQGTGELFF. CDR3 DNA: TGCGCCAGCAGCATGGGACAGGGCACCGGGGAGCTGTTTTTT.

This clone was picked up one time. The rearrangement links TRBV6-1 to TRBJ2-1, with 11 positions matching TRBD1. V trimming: 7 bases; J trimming: 8 bases; junction bases outside the gene matches: 4. The CDR3 totals 13 residues. CDR1 is MNHNS and CDR2 is SASEGT in the germline V gene. DNA for the CDR3: TGTGCCAGCATATGGACAGGGGGCGATGAGCAGTTCTTC. This codes for CASIWTGGDEQFF.

This clone appeared a few times. The J gene is TRBJ2-5, the V gene TRBV28; the D is unclear. V was pared by 3 bases and J by 4 bases, with 9 bases between. The CDR3 length is 13 residues. The germline CDR1 and CDR2 sequences are MDHEN and SYDVKM. The CDR3 sequence: CASSFPALETQYF. The CDR3, as DNA: TGTGCCAGCAGTTTTCCCGCGCTAGAGACCCAGTACTTC.

This chain links TRBV28 with TRBJ2-7; the match to TRBD1 covers 8 bases. The CDR3 runs 15 residues. Germline CDR1 and CDR2: MDHEN and SYDVKM. V was pared by 8 bases and J by 4 bases, with 13 bases of the junction left unmatched. The CDR3 sequence is CASCTPDRVGYEQYF. CDR3 nucleotide sequence: TGTGCCAGCTGTACCCCGGACAGGGTGGGTTACGAGCAGTACTTC. The full variable domain, rest sourced from reference TRBV28 and TRBJ2-7, is DVKVTQSSRYLVKRTGEKVFLECVQDMDHENMFWYRQDPGLGLRLIYFSYDVKMKEKGDIPEGYSVSREKKERFSLILESASTNQTSMYLCASCTPDRVGYEQYFGPGTRLTVT.

This chain uses TRBV11-2 with TRBJ1-1; D call uncertain. The V gene lost 3 bases and the J gene lost 1 base, with 15 bases spanning the gap. The V gene's germline CDR1 is SGHAT and CDR2 FQNNGV. This CDR3 has 16 amino acids. The CDR3 loop is CASSFLSLTGNTEAFF. Here the CDR3 DNA reads TGTGCCAGCAGCTTCCTTTCCCTGACTGGGAACACTGAAGCTTTCTTT.

The rearrangement uses TRBV7-2 and TRBJ1-1; weak D call: TRBD1 (5 bases). V lost 1 base and J lost 5, with 11 bases in between. Germline CDR1 reads SGHTA; CDR2 reads FQGNSA. The CDR3 has 14 residues. In nucleotides, the CDR3 is TGTGCCAGCAGCTTAGGCGGGGGGGGGACTGAAGCTTTCTTT. Encoded protein: CASSLGGGGTEAFF.

This chain connects TRBV5-6 to TRBJ1-1; perhaps TRBD1 as D (6 bases). The CDR3 has 16 amino acids. Per germline, CDR1 SGHDT and CDR2 YYEEEE. The V and J ends lost 2 bases and 6 bases respectively, with 20 bases between them. As DNA, the CDR3 is TGTGCCAGCAGCTTTTTCAACCGACAGGAGATATCTGAAGCTTTCTTT. Protein product: CASSFFNRQEISEAFF.

The chain uses TRBV11-2 and TRBJ2-2; 11 bases are a match to TRBD1. Germline CDR1 is SGHAT and CDR2 is FQNNGV. This CDR3 region has 17 residues. After removal of 5 bases from V and 4 bases from J, the junction contained 9 bases not matched to a gene. The CDR3 is CASSQTSGTGGTGELFF. CDR3 bases: TGTGCCAGCAGCCAAACTTCCGGGACAGGGGGCACCGGGGAGCTGTTTTTT.

The gene calls are TRBV27 and TRBJ1-2, with a weak D call TRBD1 (6 bases). Germline V lookup: CDR1 MNHEY, CDR2 SMNVEV (reference sequence). V was trimmed by 6 bases and J by 4 bases, leaving 27 bases between them. The CDR3 runs to 18 residues. The CDR3 region has the DNA TGTGCCAGCAGCGACACCCGGGACACCTCAACCGAGGGCTATGGCTACACCTTC. This translates into CASSDTRDTSTEGYGYTF.

This sequence joins TRBV18 and TRBJ2-3; D ambiguous. The CDR3 extends over 15 amino acids. The germline V and J ends were trimmed by 3 bases and 0 bases, with 10 bases remaining between them. Per germline, CDR1 KGHSH and CDR2 LQKENI. This chain's CDR3 is CASSPPSGSTDTQYF. The CDR3 DNA reads as TGTGCCAGCTCACCCCCCAGTGGTAGCACAGATACGCAGTATTTT.

This clone was detected once. J is TRBJ2-1 and V is TRBV5-4; 16 positions match TRBD2. The CDR3 runs to 19 residues. Germline lookup yields CDR1 SGHNT and CDR2 YYREEE (reference sequence). Unmatched junction bases numbered 7, after V lost 4 bases and J lost 0 bases. DNA for the CDR3: TGTGCCAGCAGCGCGGGGGGACTAGCGGGAGGGCCCTCCTACAATGAGCAGTTCTTC. This translates into CASSAGGLAGGPSYNEQFF.

The chain joins TRBV27 to TRBJ1-1; a weak D match, TRBD1 (6 bases). The CDR3 is made up of 16 amino acids. Germline V gene data show CDR1 as MNHEY and CDR2 as SMNVEV (reference sequence). Trimming removed 5 bases from V and 7 bases from J, with 23 bases in between. Here the CDR3 DNA reads TGTGCCAGCAGTCATGGTACCCCGGGCGACAGGATTGAAGCTTTCTTT. Its translation is CASSHGTPGDRIEAFF.

In DNA form, the CDR3 reads TGTGCCAGCACCGCGCCGGGACTAGCGGGCGCTAACACCGGGGAGCTGTTTTTT. Amino acid sequence: CASTAPGLAGANTGELFF. The rearrangement uses TRBV7-2 and TRBJ2-2; 12 nucleotides agree with TRBD2. The CDR3 is 18 amino acids. The germline V gene has CDR1 SGHTA and CDR2 FQGNSA. Trimming removed 7 bases from V and 2 bases from J; junction bases left unmatched: 11.

V is TRBV6-1 and J is TRBJ1-2; D is undetermined. The CDR3 is made up of 13 amino acids. V was shortened by 2 bases and J by 7 bases, with 11 bases between the two germline ends. Germline values: CDR1 MNHNS, CDR2 SASEGT. The CDR3 DNA follows: TGTGCCAGCAGTGAACGGTCTTTTGGTGGCTACACCTTC. It encodes CASSERSFGGYTF.

The sample holds one count of this clone. This chain joins TRBV13 and TRBJ2-3; 7 nucleotides match TRBD2. CDR1 is PRHDT and CDR2 is FYEKMQ in the germline V gene (reference sequence). This CDR3 has 15 residues. V shed 5 bases and J 2 bases; nucleotides not matched to a gene: 7. CDR3 sequence: CASSPAGLPTDTQYF. Here the CDR3 DNA reads TGTGCCAGCAGCCCGGCGGGACTACCCACAGATACGCAGTATTTT. The complete variable domain, with remaining parts taken from reference TRBV13 and TRBJ2-3, reads AAGVIQSPRHLIKEKRETATLKCYPIPRHDTVYWYQQGPGQDPQFLISFYEKMQSDKGSIPDRFSAQQFSDYHSELNMSSLELGDSALYFCASSPAGLPTDTQYFGPGTRLTVL.

The rearrangement joins TRBV13 to TRBJ2-3; no reliable D call. Trimming took 4 bases from V and 1 from J, leaving 18 bases between them. The germline CDR1 and CDR2 sequences are PRHDT and FYEKMQ (reference sequence). The CDR3 spans 17 residues. The CDR3 nucleotides read TGTGCCAGCAGCTACAGTATCCCCCACCCCCGCACAGATACGCAGTATTTT. It translates to CASSYSIPHPRTDTQYF. The whole variable domain, filled in from reference TRBV13 and TRBJ2-3, reads AAGVIQSPRHLIKEKRETATLKCYPIPRHDTVYWYQQGPGQDPQFLISFYEKMQSDKGSIPDRFSAQQFSDYHSELNMSSLELGDSALYFCASSYSIPHPRTDTQYFGPGTRLTVL.

This chain joins TRBV19 and TRBJ1-2; maybe TRBD1 (5 bases). Germline loops: CDR1 LNHDA, CDR2 SQIVND (reference sequence). V lost 5 bases and J 2 bases, leaving 9 bases between the germline ends. The CDR3 loop spans 13 amino acids. The CDR3 here is CASSYGANYGYTF. CDR3 DNA sequence: TGTGCCAGTAGTTATGGGGCAAACTATGGCTACACCTTC.

This CDR3 is CASSLLVALSTDTQYF. In nucleotides, the CDR3 is TGTGCCAGCAGCTTATTGGTTGCCCTAAGCACAGATACGCAGTATTTT. V and J are TRBV7-2 and TRBJ2-3; D unclear. The length of the CDR3 is 16 residues. Trimming left V 2 bases short and J 0 bases short, with 12 bases between. Germline V CDR1 and CDR2: SGHTA, FQGNSA.

V and J are TRBV30 and TRBJ2-5, with 8 bases lining up with TRBD2. Germline loops: CDR1 GTSNPN, CDR2 SVGIG (reference sequence). The CDR3 contains 13 residues. The ends lost 2 bases at V and 6 bases at J; junction bases unmatched: 5. CDR3 bases: TGTGCCTGGAGTCCAGCGGGAGAGCAGACCCAGTACTTC. Its protein is CAWSPAGEQTQYF.

The chain combines TRBV25-1 with TRBJ2-1; no firm D call. The CDR3 spans 11 residues. The V and J ends lost 5 bases and 10 bases respectively, with 9 bases between them. Germline V gene data show CDR1 as MGHDK and CDR2 as SYGVNS. The CDR3 region is CASSRLREQFF. Here the CDR3 DNA reads TGTGCCAGCAGTAGACTGAGGGAGCAGTTCTTC.